This is a list of T cell receptor beta chains from one sample in a study of cytomegalovirus exposure and HLA in healthy donors. TCRdb's copy holds only in-frame clones and misses some; the assay was immunoSEQ multiplex PCR. The repertoire includes under 200,000 clones, 86% of them detected once, and about 2% sits in the top ten. Sequenced sample: PBMCs. These receptor sequences come from a young woman in good health and CMV-seronegative. Each CDR3 is given with its conserved first and last residue. D genes are given only for firm matches. Not all rows give a size; the values are once, few, many and, for expanded clones, a class.

TRBV11-2	NA	NA	TRBJ2-1	TGTGCCAGCAGCTATAGGGGGGGTGGGGTTTCCTACAATGAGCAGTTCTTC	CASSYRGGGVSYNEQFF
TRBV5-1	NA	NA	TRBJ1-5	TGCGCCAGCAGCTTGGACGCGCGGGATCAGCCCCAGCATTTT	CASSLDARDQPQHF
TRBV10-3	TRBD1	NA	TRBJ2-7	TGTGCCATCAGTCAGGGACAGGGACTGGACGAGCAGTACTTC	CAISQGQGLDEQYF
TRBV7-9	NA	once	TRBJ2-7	TGTGCCAGCAGCCCGTCAGGGGTCTCCTACGAGCAGTACTTC	CASSPSGVSYEQYF
TRBV11-2	TRBD1	NA	TRBJ2-2	TGTGCCAGCAGGGCAAATCAGGGGGCAGGAACCGGGGAGCTGTTTTTT	CASRANQGAGTGELFF
TRBV6-1	TRBD1	few	TRBJ1-5	TGTGCCAGCAGTGACAGGGGGCTATATCAGCCCCAGCATTTT	CASSDRGLYQPQHF
TRBV6-5	TRBD2	NA	TRBJ2-7	TGTGCCAGCAGCCCTAGCGGGAGGGTCACGGACGAGCAGTACTTC	CASSPSGRVTDEQYF
TRBV28	TRBD1	NA	TRBJ2-5	TGTGCCAGCAGCCGAGTACAGGGGGCGGGGGAGACCCAGTACTTC	CASSRVQGAGETQYF
TRBV5-4	NA	NA	TRBJ1-2	TGTGCCAGCAGATTGGGGGGGGGAAACTATGGCTACACCTTC	CASRLGGGNYGYTF
TRBV19	NA	NA	TRBJ2-7	TGTGCCAGTAGTATAGGAGGCGCAGGCCCCACGTGGGGCACCTACGAGCAGTACTTC	CASSIGGAGPTWGTYEQYF
TRBV15	TRBD1	few	TRBJ1-2	TGTGCCACCAGCAGAGATCGGACAGGGGGATATGGCTACACCTTC	CATSRDRTGGYGYTF
TRBV6-5	NA	NA	TRBJ1-1	TGTGCCAGCTTCCAGGGGATTCACACTGAAGCTTTCTTT	CASFQGIHTEAFF
TRBV19	TRBD1	NA	TRBJ2-3	TGTGCCAGTAGGGGGACAGGCACAGATACGCAGTATTTT	CASRGTGTDTQYF
TRBV15	TRBD2	NA	TRBJ2-1	TGTGCCACCAGCAGATCCCCTGGCGAGCGGGAGGGCCAAGGGGTATTCAATGAGCAGTTCTTC	CATSRSPGEREGQGVFNEQFF
TRBV27	TRBD1	once	TRBJ2-2	TGTGCCAGCACTTCAGGACAGGGGAACGTCGGGGAGCTGTTTTTT	CASTSGQGNVGELFF
TRBV7-9	NA	NA	TRBJ2-1	TGTGCCAGCCAGGCAGGGGCCCACAATGAGCAGTTCTTC	CASQAGAHNEQFF
TRBV7-9	TRBD1	NA	TRBJ2-1	TGTGCCAGCAGCCCCCAGGGACAGGTTTACAATGAGCAGTTCTTC	CASSPQGQVYNEQFF
TRBV30	NA	few	TRBJ1-2	TGTGCCTGGAGTCATGACAGGTCGGGTTCTGGCTACACCTTC	CAWSHDRSGSGYTF
TRBV25-1	NA	NA	TRBJ2-7	TGTGCCAGCAGTGAACAGCAGCGTGAACCTCTCTACGAGCAGTACTTC	CASSEQQREPLYEQYF
TRBV5-1	TRBD1	NA	TRBJ1-6	TGCGCCAGCAGCATAGGACAGGGGAATTCACCCCTCCACTTT	CASSIGQGNSPLHF
TRBV6-5	NA	once	TRBJ1-3	TGTGCCTCGACAGCTGGAAACACCATATATTTT	CASTAGNTIYF
TRBV19	NA	NA	TRBJ1-3	TGTGCCAGTAGTAAGGGGCCCCACTCTGGAAACACCATATATTTT	CASSKGPHSGNTIYF
TRBV10-3	TRBD2	NA	TRBJ2-3	TGTGCCATCCAGGGACTAGATCCAGATACGCAGTATTTT	CAIQGLDPDTQYF